Below, 5 T cell receptor beta chains from the same sample are listed, as sequenced in a study of blood T cell repertoires in COVID-19 (dated by TCRdb to 2020 to 2021). Library creation used the immunoSEQ multiplex PCR assay. The clones in this table, taken by TCRdb from immuneACCESS, are in-frame only. Not every clone is retained; where verified, under half of the shortfall comes from an unresolved V gene, and the cause of the rest is unknown. The sample includes 200,000 to 300,000 clones, with 75% to 90% observed a single time. The top ten hold about 3% of the sample. The specimen was peripheral blood. The receptors derive from a woman aged 30 to 39 who had recovered from COVID-19.

This chain connects TRBV6-8 to TRBJ1-5, with 8 bases fitting TRBD1. The CDR3 loop spans 15 amino acids. J was trimmed by 3 bases and V by 6 bases; bases with no gene match: 7. The germline V gene has CDR1 MNHGY and CDR2 SAAAGT. The CDR3 spells CASSPRTGHNQPQHF. The CDR3 DNA follows: TGTGCCAGCAGCCCTCGGACAGGGCACAATCAGCCCCAGCATTTT.

V is TRBV2 and J is TRBJ2-7; a weak D match, TRBD2 (6 bases). V was shortened by 6 bases and J by 0 bases, with 18 bases between the two germline ends. CDR3 length: 16 amino acids. Looked up from germline, CDR1 is SNHLY and CDR2 is FYNNEI. The CDR3: CASRGNRDGSSYEQYF. CDR3 DNA sequence: TGTGCCAGCAGGGGGAACCGGGACGGGAGCTCCTACGAGCAGTACTTC.

This clone was seen a handful of times. This chain uses TRBV20-1 with TRBJ2-7; a possible D gene is TRBD2 (6 bases). V lost 3 bases and J 1 base, leaving 16 bases between the germline ends. The CDR3 sequence is 15 residues long. Germline assignment: CDR1 DFQATT and CDR2 SNEGSKA (reference sequence). In DNA form, the CDR3 reads TGCAGTGCTAGTGCCTCTAGCGCCCAATCCTACGAGCAGTACTTC. The encoded protein is CSASASSAQSYEQYF.

This sequence joins TRBV5-6 and TRBJ1-2; 8 nucleotides agree with TRBD1. J lost 7 bases, V lost 2 bases, and 7 bases had no gene match. Per germline, CDR1 SGHDT and CDR2 YYEEEE. This CDR3 region has 14 residues. CDR3 coding DNA: TGTGCCAGCAGCTTTGGACAGGGAATAGGTGGCTACACCTTC. Translated, it gives CASSFGQGIGGYTF.

This chain joins TRBV2 and TRBJ1-1, with D possibly TRBD1 on 5 matching bases. Germline V gives CDR1 SNHLY, CDR2 FYNNEI. V gave up 5 bases and J gave up 1 base, with 11 bases separating them. The CDR3 is 14 residues long. CDR3 protein: CASSTQGTNTEAFF. The CDR3 DNA reads as TGTGCCAGCAGTACCCAGGGAACGAACACTGAAGCTTTCTTT.